The T cell receptor (beta chain) described here comes from a study of cytomegalovirus exposure and HLA in healthy donors. Primers included in the PCR were 60 Vbeta and 13 Jbeta primers. Produced via immunoSEQ multiplex PCR; TCRdb's table is partial and in-frame only. Seen here are fewer than 200,000 clones, about 76% observed once, and the top ten hold 2% to 3%. Regarding this clone: Its antigen is undetermined.

Broader study findings: There were some V segments, including TRBV6-2 and TRBV6-3, excluded as indistinguishable.

The junction had 0 bases not matched to a gene; V was cut back by 4 bases and J by 4 bases. This CDR3 is 12 amino acids long. The V gene's germline CDR1 is SNHLY and CDR2 FYNNEI. The source is a middle-aged woman in good health and CMV-seropositive. Sequenced: PBMCs. V and J are TRBV2 and TRBJ2-5; TRBD1 matches 7 bases. The CDR3 loop is CASSGQGETQYF. CDR3 DNA sequence: TGTGCCAGCAGTGGACAGGGAGAGACCCAGTACTTC. The full variable domain, its missing parts supplied by reference TRBV2 and TRBJ2-5, is EPEVTQTPSHQVTQMGQEVILRCVPISNHLYFYWYRQILGQKVEFLVSFYNNEISEKSEIFDDQFSVERPDGSNFTLKIRSTKLEDSAMYFCASSGQGETQYFGPGTRLLVL.